The sequence of this T cell receptor beta chain was determined in a study of blood T cells in healthy people across ages. V lost 1 base to trimming and J lost 3 bases; unmatched junction nucleotides: 6. This CDR3 spans 15 amino acids. The germline V gene has CDR1 SGHVS and CDR2 FQNEAQ. The second PCR ran roughly 6 to 12 cycles with a sample-barcoded 5' primer and J-beta primers. TCRdb passed the 5' RACE reads through MiXCR, listing each CDR3 protein once. Among about 970,000 distinct CDR3 sequences, roughly half were seen once, and the ten largest hold 20% to 25%. This receptor was taken from a woman aged 55 to 70 in good health. The sample was blood. This sequence joins TRBV7-8 and TRBJ2-7; the match to TRBD2 covers 7 bases. The CDR3 here is CASSLGGEGLYEQYF. CDR3 sequence (DNA): TGTGCCAGCAGCTTAGGAGGGGAGGGCCTCTACGAGCAGTACTTC.